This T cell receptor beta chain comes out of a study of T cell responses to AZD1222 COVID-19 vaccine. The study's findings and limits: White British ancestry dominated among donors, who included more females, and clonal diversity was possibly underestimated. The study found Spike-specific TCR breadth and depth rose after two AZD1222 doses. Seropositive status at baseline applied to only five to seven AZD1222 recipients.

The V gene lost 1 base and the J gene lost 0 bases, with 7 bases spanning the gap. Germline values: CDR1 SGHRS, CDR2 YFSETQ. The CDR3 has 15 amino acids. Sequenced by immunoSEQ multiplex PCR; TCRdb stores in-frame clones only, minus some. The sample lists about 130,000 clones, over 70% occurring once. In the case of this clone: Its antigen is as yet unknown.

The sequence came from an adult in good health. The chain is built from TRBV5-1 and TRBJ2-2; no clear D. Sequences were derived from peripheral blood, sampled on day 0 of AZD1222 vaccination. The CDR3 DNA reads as TGCGCCAGCAGCTTGACCAGCGCGAACACCGGGGAGCTGTTTTTT. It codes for CASSLTSANTGELFF.